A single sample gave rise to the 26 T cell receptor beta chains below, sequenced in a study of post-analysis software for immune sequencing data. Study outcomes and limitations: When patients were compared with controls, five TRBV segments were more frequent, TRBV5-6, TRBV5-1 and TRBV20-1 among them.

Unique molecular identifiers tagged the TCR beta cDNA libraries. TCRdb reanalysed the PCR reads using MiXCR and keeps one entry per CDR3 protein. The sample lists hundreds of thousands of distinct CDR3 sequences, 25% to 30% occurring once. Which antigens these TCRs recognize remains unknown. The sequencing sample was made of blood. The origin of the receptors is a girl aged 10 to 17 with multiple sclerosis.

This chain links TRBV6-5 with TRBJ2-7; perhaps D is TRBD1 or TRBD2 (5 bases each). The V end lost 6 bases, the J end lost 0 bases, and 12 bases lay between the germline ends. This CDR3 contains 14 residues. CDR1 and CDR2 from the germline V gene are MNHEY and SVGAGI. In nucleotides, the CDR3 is TGTGCCAGCAGGGGGACGTTTCTCTCCTACGAGCAGTACTTC. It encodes CASRGTFLSYEQYF.

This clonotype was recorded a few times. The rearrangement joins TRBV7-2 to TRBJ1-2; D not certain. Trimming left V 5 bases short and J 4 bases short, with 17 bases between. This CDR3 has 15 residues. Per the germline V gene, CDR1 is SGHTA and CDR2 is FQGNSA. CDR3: CASSTTPPSLYGYTF. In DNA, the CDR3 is TGTGCCAGCAGCACAACCCCTCCCAGCCTCTATGGCTACACCTTC.

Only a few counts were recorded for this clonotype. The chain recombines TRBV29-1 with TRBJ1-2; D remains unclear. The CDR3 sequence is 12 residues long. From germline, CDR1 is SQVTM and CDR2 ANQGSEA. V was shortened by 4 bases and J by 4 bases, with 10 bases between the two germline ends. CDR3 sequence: CSVVVPTYGYTF. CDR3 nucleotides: TGCAGCGTTGTGGTACCGACCTATGGCTACACCTTC.

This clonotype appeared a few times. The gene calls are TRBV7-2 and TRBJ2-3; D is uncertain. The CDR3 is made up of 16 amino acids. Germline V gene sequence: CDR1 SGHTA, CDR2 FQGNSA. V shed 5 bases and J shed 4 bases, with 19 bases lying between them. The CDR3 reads CASSPGHSVSADTQYF. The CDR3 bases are TGTGCCAGCAGCCCCGGCCATTCAGTAAGCGCAGATACGCAGTATTTT.

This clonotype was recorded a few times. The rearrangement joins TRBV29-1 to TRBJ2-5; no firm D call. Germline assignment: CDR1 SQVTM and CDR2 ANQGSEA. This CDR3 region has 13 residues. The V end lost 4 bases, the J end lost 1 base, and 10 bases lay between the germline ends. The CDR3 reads CSVVRWPQETQYF. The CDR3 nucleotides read TGCAGCGTTGTGCGTTGGCCCCAAGAGACCCAGTACTTC.

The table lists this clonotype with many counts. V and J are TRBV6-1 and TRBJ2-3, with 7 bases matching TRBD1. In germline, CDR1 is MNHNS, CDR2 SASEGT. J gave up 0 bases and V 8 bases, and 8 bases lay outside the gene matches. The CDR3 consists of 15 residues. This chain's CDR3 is CASGDGTVSTDTQYF. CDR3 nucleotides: TGTGCCAGCGGGGACGGGACAGTTAGCACAGATACGCAGTATTTT.

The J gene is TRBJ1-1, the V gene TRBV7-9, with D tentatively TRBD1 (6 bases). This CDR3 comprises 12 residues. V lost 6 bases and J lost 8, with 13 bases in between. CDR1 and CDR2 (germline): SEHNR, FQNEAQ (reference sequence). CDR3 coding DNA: TGTGCCAGCAGAGCGGACAGTTCGGAAGCTTTCTTT. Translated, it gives CASRADSSEAFF.

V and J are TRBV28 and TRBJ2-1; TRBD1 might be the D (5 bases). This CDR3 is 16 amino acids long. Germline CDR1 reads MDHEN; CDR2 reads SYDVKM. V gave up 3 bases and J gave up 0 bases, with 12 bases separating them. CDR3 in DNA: TGTGCCAGCAGTTTTTACTCTGGGGCCTCCTACAATGAGCAGTTCTTC. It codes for CASSFYSGASYNEQFF.

Written as DNA, the CDR3 is TGTGCCAGCAGTGATAATAGGGGGAGGAACTATGGCTACACCTTC. This translates into CASSDNRGRNYGYTF. The chain has TRBV25-1 and TRBJ1-2, with a weak D call TRBD1 (6 bases). The CDR3 consists of 15 residues. Germline values: CDR1 MGHDK, CDR2 SYGVNS. V lost 3 bases, J lost 2 bases, and 13 bases lay in between.

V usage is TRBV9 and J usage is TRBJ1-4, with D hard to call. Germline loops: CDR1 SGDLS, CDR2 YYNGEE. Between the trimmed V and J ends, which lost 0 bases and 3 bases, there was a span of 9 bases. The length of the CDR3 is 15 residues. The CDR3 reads CASSVGTAPNEKLFF. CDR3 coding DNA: TGTGCCAGCAGCGTAGGAACAGCCCCTAATGAAAAACTGTTTTTT.

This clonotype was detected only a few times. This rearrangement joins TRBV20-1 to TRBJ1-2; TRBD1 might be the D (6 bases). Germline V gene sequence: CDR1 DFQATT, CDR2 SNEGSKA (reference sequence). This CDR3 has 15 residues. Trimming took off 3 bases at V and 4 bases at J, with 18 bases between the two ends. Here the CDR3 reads CSASPGGADTYGYTF. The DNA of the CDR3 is TGCAGTGCTAGCCCCGGGGGGGCGGATACCTATGGCTACACCTTC.

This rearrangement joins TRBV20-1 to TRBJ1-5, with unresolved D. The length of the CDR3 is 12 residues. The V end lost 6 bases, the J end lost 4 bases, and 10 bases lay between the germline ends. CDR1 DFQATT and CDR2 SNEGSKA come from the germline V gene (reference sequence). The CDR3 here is CSAGQENQPQHF. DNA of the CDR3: TGCAGTGCCGGGCAGGAAAATCAGCCCCAGCATTTT.

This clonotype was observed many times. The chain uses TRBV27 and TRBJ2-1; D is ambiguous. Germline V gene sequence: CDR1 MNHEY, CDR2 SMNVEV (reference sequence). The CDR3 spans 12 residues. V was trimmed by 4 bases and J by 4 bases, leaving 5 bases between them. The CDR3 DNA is TGTGCCAGCAGTTCCCCTTACAATGAGCAGTTCTTC. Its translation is CASSSPYNEQFF.

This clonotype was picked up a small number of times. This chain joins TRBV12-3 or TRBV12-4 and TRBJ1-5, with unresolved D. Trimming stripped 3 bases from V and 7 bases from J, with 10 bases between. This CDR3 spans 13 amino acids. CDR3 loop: CASSLAEGQPQHF. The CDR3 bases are TGTGCCAGCAGTTTGGCGGAAGGACAGCCCCAGCATTTT.

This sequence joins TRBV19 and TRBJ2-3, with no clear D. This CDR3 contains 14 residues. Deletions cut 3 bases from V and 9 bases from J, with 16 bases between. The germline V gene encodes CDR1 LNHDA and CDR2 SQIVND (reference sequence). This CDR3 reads CASSMTLGGRTQYF. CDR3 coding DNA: TGTGCCAGTAGTATGACCCTTGGTGGGCGCACGCAGTATTTT.

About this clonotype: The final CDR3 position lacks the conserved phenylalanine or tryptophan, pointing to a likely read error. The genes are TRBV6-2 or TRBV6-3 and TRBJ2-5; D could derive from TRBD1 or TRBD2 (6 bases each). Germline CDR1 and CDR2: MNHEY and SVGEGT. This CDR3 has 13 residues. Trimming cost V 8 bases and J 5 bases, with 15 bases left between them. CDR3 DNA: TGTGCCAGCGCACGGGGGCGATGGGAGACCCAGTACCTC. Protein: CASARGRWETQYL.

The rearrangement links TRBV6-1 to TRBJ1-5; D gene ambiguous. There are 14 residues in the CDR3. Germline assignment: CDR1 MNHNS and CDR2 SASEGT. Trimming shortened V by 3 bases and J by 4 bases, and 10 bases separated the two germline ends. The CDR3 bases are TGTGCCAGCAGTGAGATGGGGTTTAATCAGCCCCAGCATTTT. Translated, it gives CASSEMGFNQPQHF.

The CDR3 is CSARDGRISTDTQYF. The DNA of the CDR3 is TGCAGTGCTAGAGATGGTCGGATTAGCACAGATACGCAGTATTTT. This rearrangement joins TRBV20-1 to TRBJ2-3; D is unresolved. There are 15 residues in the CDR3. The germline V gene has CDR1 DFQATT and CDR2 SNEGSKA (reference sequence). Trimming removed 0 bases from V and 0 bases from J, with 10 bases in between.

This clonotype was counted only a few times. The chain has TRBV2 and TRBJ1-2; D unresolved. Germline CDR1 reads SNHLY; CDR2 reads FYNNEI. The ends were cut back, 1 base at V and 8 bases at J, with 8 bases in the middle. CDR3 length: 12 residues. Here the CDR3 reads CASSEGHRGYTF. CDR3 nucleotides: TGTGCCAGCAGTGAAGGACATAGGGGCTACACCTTC.

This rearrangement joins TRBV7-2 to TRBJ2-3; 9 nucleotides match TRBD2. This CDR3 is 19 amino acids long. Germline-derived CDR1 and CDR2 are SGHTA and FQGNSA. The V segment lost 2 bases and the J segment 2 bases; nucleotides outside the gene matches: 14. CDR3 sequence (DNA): TGTGCCAGCAGCTTATTCCGCTGGATGCTAGCGGGAATCACAGATACGCAGTATTTT. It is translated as CASSLFRWMLAGITDTQYF. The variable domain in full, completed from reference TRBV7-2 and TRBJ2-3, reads GAGVSQSPSNKVTEKGKDVELRCDPISGHTALYWYRQSLGQGLEFLIYFQGNSAPDKSGLPSDRFSAERTGGSVSTLTIQRTQQEDSAVYLCASSLFRWMLAGITDTQYFGPGTRLTVL.

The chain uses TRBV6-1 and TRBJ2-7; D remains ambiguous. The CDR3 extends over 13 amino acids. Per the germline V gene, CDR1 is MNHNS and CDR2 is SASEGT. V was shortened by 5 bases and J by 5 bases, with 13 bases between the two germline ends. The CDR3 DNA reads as TGTGCCAGCAGTACATCTCCACCTCACGAGCAGTACTTC. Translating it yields CASSTSPPHEQYF.

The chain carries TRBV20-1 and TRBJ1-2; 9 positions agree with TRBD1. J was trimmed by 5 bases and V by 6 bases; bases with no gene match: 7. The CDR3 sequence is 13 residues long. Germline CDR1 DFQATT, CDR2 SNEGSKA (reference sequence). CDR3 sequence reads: CSAPQGAQYGYTF. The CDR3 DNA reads TGCAGTGCCCCACAGGGGGCGCAGTATGGCTACACCTTC.

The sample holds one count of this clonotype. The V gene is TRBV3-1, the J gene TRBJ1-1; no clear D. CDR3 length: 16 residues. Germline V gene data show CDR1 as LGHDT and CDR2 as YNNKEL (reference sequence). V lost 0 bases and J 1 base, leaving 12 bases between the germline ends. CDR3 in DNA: TGTGCCAGCAGCCAAGAAGAGGGCAGGTGGAACACTGAAGCTTTCTTT. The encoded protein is CASSQEEGRWNTEAFF.

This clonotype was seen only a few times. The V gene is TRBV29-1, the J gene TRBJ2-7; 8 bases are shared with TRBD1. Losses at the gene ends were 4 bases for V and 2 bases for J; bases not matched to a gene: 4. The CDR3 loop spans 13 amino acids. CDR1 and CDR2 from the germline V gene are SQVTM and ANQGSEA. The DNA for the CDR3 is TGCAGCGTTGCCCGACAGGGGACCTACGAGCAGTACTTC. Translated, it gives CSVARQGTYEQYF.

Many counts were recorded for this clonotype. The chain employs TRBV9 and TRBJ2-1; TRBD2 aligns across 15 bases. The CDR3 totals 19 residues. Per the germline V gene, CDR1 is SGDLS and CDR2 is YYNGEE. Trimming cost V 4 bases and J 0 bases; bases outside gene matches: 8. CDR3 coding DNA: TGTGCCAGCAGCAGGGCAGGGACTAGCGGGAGGAGCTCCTACAATGAGCAGTTCTTC. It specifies CASSRAGTSGRSSYNEQFF.

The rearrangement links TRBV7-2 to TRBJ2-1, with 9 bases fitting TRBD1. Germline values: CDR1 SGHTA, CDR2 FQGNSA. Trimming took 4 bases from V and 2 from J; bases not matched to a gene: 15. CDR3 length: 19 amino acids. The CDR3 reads CASSSPTHKTGGTYNEQFF. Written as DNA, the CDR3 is TGTGCCAGCAGCTCTCCCACCCATAAAACAGGGGGCACCTACAATGAGCAGTTCTTC.